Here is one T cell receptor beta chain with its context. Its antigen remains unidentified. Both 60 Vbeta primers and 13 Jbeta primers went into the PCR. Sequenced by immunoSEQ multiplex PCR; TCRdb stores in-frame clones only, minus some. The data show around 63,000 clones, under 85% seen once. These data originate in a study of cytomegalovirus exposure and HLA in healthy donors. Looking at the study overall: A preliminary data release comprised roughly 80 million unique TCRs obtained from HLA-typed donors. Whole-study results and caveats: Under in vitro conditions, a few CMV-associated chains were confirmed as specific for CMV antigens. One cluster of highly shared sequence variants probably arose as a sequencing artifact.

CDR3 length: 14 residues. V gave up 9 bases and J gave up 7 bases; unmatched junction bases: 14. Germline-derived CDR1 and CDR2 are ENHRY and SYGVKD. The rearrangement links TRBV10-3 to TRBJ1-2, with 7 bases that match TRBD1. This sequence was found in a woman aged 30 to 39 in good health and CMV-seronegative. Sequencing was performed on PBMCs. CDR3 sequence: CAIKYTGEEGGYTF. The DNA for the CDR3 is TGTGCCATAAAATATACAGGGGAGGAAGGTGGCTACACCTTC.